The TCR beta chain under discussion was sequenced for a study of T cell responses to AZD1222 COVID-19 vaccine (dated by TCRdb to the early 2020s). Concerning the study at large: AZD1222 recipients with second doses at about 4 weeks or about 12 weeks were pooled, because spike-specific TCR depth and breadth did not differ between schedules. A total of just over 230 trial participants underwent TCR sequencing, of whom about 200 had received two doses of AZD1222 and approximately 26 had received two doses of the MenACWY control vaccine. Trial participants were enrolled by age into subgroups of 18-55, 56-69 and 70-plus years, and about 150, 27 and 61 TCR-sequenced participants, respectively, were included in these subgroups. Findings and caveats that apply to the study as a whole: Nearly half of unique spike-specific TCRs reportedly recognized epitopes outside regions mutated in the B.1.351 and B.1.1.7 variants. Participants were mostly white British and included more females than males, and it was suggested by the authors that clonal diversity may have been underestimated. Because no day 14 peak-response samples were available, repertoires were characterized only after the peak T cell response. Spike-specific TCR breadth and depth rose significantly after two AZD1222 doses compared with day 0 and with MenACWY recipients. The 56-69-year group was small, and its depth increase did not reach significance, likely because of low power. CD4 TCRs associated with the vaccine covered the entire spike protein, and the dominant responses were in regions 160-218 and 743-854. Conclusions about previously exposed vaccinees were limited because only a handful of AZD1222 recipients were SARS-CoV-2 seropositive at baseline.

In light of the paper, this sample's time point label describes: baseline before first vaccination. The vaccinee samples were drawn from two UK trials, COV001 and COV002, one of which was a single-blind randomized controlled phase 2/3 trial testing AZD1222 (ChAdOx1 nCoV-19) in healthy adults. For TCRbeta chain sequencing, PBMC samples were collected from trial participants at day 0 and at day 28 after the second dose. Comment on this clone: Its specific antigen is unknown. Within one base of it there is no much larger clone, and no base qualities were kept.

The germline V gene sets CDR1 to SGHDT and CDR2 to YYEEEE. From cysteine to phenylalanine, the CDR3 is 16 amino acids long. Here the CDR3 DNA is all that survives: 48 bases in frame from base 1. Relative to germline, V is missing 4 bases and J is missing 2 bases, with 7 bases of the junction outside any gene match. The CDR3 regions of human TCRbeta chains were analyzed by immunosequencing. The original methods were these. TCRs in the repertoires were compared against a reference library of SARS-CoV-2-specific TCRs that had been generated with the MIRA antigen-specificity platform. Breadth was defined as the fraction of unique TCRs that were SARS-CoV-2-associated, and depth was defined as the fraction of total T cells that were SARS-CoV-2-associated. Using the MIRA data, each spike-specific TCR was mapped to the spike region that the TCR reacts to and placed in a CD4 or CD8 class. Log10-transformed breadth and depth values were compared by one-way ANOVA with Sidak's multiple comparisons tests. As stored in TCRdb, this immuneACCESS dataset retains in-frame rearrangements with V and J assigned. A fraction of the clones does not appear; measured against another copy, unresolved V genes explain less than half of the discrepancy, and the remainder lacks a known reason. The D gene and trimming were derived from the DNA, and the V and J assignments and clone size from that table. The sample table records fewer than 65,000 clones; about 79% of these occur just once. About 19% of the sample is in the top ten clones.

The source is an adult in good health. The sequence joins TRBV5-6 to TRBJ2-1, with TRBD2 identical over 9 junction bases. The sample was peripheral blood, taken on day 0 of AZD1222 vaccination. The sequenced DNA: TGTGCCAGCAGCATGCTGCCTAGCGGGGCCTACAATGAGCAGTTCTTC. This gives the protein CASSMLPSGAYNEQFF.